Below are 22 T cell receptor beta chains sequenced from a single sample in a study of cytomegalovirus exposure and HLA in healthy donors (dated by TCRdb to the late 2010s). The library relied on the immunoSEQ multiplex PCR assay. For the multiplex PCR, a mixture combining 60 forward primers for TCR Vbeta segments and 13 reverse primers for TCR Jbeta segments was used. In its TCRdb copy, this immuneACCESS table keeps in-frame sequences only and misses some clones. Where compared with another copy, unresolved V genes explain less than half of these, and the others have no known cause. In this sample the table shows 75,000 to 100,000 clones, 65% to 80% of which occur a single time. Approximately 3.2% of the sample goes to the ten largest clones. Sample: PBMCs. The receptor source for this set is a female donor in good health and CMV-seropositive.

The chain employs TRBV9 and TRBJ2-3, with D perhaps matching TRBD2 (7 bases). The CDR3 runs 14 residues. V lost 2 bases and J 8 bases, leaving 15 bases between the germline ends. Germline CDR1 SGDLS, CDR2 YYNGEE. DNA of the CDR3: TGTGCCAGCAGCGTTACGGGGGGCCGAGGTACGCAGTATTTT. It translates to CASSVTGGRGTQYF. The variable domain in full, completed from reference TRBV9 and TRBJ2-3, reads DSGVTQTPKHLITATGQRVTLRCSPRSGDLSVYWYQQSLDQGLQFLIQYYNGEERAKGNILERFSAQQFPDLHSELNLSSLELGDSALYFCASSVTGGRGTQYFGPGTRLTVL.

The V and J genes are TRBV4-1 and TRBJ1-5; 7 positions agree with TRBD1. Germline loops: CDR1 MGHRA, CDR2 YSYEKL. This CDR3 comprises 14 residues. V gave up 2 bases and J gave up 6 bases; unmatched junction bases: 4. CDR3 sequence (DNA): TGCGCCAGCAGCCAAACAGGGGTTCCTCAGCCCCAGCATTTT. Translating it yields CASSQTGVPQPQHF.

This clone was recorded a few times. This chain joins TRBV12-5 and TRBJ1-1; 11 nucleotides agree with TRBD1. Trimming at V came to 6 bases and at J to 1 base, leaving 4 bases not matched to a gene. Germline V gene sequence: CDR1 LGHNT, CDR2 FRNRAP. This CDR3 has 15 amino acids. The CDR3, as DNA: TGTGCTAGTGGACCCGGGACAGGGGGGAACACTGAAGCTTTCTTT. This encodes CASGPGTGGNTEAFF.

This clone was detected only a few times. The chain couples TRBV7-9 to TRBJ1-3; D possibly corresponds to TRBD1 (5 bases). CDR3 size: 16 residues. Trimming pared 1 base from V and 0 bases from J, leaving 10 bases between. Germline V gives CDR1 SEHNR, CDR2 FQNEAQ (reference sequence). The CDR3 coding sequence is TGTGCCAGCAGCTTAGGGGCAGGGTCCTCTGGAAACACCATATATTTT. Its translation is CASSLGAGSSGNTIYF.

This clone was observed a few times. V is TRBV7-9 and J is TRBJ2-3, with 10 bases matching TRBD2. CDR3 length: 16 amino acids. The V gene end was trimmed by 5 bases and the J gene end by 2 bases; junction bases not matched to a gene: 7. Germline CDR1 and CDR2: SEHNR and FQNEAQ (reference sequence). CDR3 bases: TGTGCCAGCAGCAAAGCTAGCGGGGGCTTCACAGATACGCAGTATTTT. Its protein product is CASSKASGGFTDTQYF.

This chain links TRBV2 with TRBJ1-2; possible D gene TRBD1, 6 bases. This CDR3 contains 14 residues. V was pared by 3 bases and J by 8 bases, with 16 bases between. Germline V gene lookup returns CDR1 SNHLY and CDR2 FYNNEI. Here the CDR3 DNA reads TGTGCCAGCAGTGATGTGGGGGCAGGTGGAGGCTACACCTTC. Encoded protein: CASSDVGAGGGYTF.

This chain connects TRBV27 to TRBJ2-1; the D is unclear. V was trimmed by 8 bases and J by 2 bases, leaving 4 bases between them. The CDR3 spans 11 residues. The V gene's germline CDR1 is MNHEY and CDR2 SMNVEV (reference sequence). For the CDR3, the DNA is TGTGCCAGCCACACCTACAATGAGCAGTTCTTC. Its translation: CASHTYNEQFF.

The CDR3 DNA follows: TGTGCCATCAGCATTAGCGGGAGTGGGGAGACCCAGTACTTC. Its protein product is CAISISGSGETQYF. The chain joins TRBV10-3 to TRBJ2-5; the match to TRBD2 covers 9 bases. This CDR3 spans 14 amino acids. The ends lost 6 bases at V and 5 bases at J; junction bases unmatched: 7. Germline loops: CDR1 ENHRY, CDR2 SYGVKD.

This sequence joins TRBV18 and TRBJ2-7; 9 bases match TRBD1. The germline V gene encodes CDR1 KGHSH and CDR2 LQKENI. This CDR3 spans 15 amino acids. Trimming removed 3 bases from V and 6 bases from J; junction bases left unmatched: 9. The CDR3 DNA reads as TGTGCCAGCTCACCCTCCGGGACAGGGATCGGCGAGCAGTACTTC. It codes for CASSPSGTGIGEQYF.

CDR3 sequence (DNA): TGTGCCAGCAGTTACTCAAAGGCAGGGATGGGGACCCAGTACTTC. This sequence encodes CASSYSKAGMGTQYF. The chain couples TRBV6-7 to TRBJ2-5; tentatively, D is TRBD1 (5 bases). TRBV6-7 is designated an ORF whose function remains uncertain. The CDR3 runs to 15 residues. Trimming pared 0 bases from V and 7 bases from J, leaving 15 bases between.

The rearrangement uses TRBV30 and TRBJ2-5; D might be TRBD1 (6 bases). CDR1 is GTSNPN and CDR2 is SVGIG in the germline V gene (reference sequence). Trimming shortened V by 0 bases and J by 4 bases, and 12 bases separated the two germline ends. This CDR3 is 14 amino acids long. The CDR3 DNA sequence: TGTGCCTGGAGTGTTTCAGGGGTTGGAGAGACCCAGTACTTC. Protein: CAWSVSGVGETQYF.

The chain recombines TRBV28 with TRBJ1-1; 8 nucleotides match TRBD1. V lost 3 bases to trimming and J lost 14 bases; unmatched junction nucleotides: 8. The CDR3 is 12 amino acids. CDR1 and CDR2 from the germline V gene are MDHEN and SYDVKM. DNA of the CDR3: TGTGCCAGCAGTTTGAGACAGGGGAAGGGGTTCTTT. As protein: CASSLRQGKGFF.

The chain joins TRBV5-4 to TRBJ2-3; 7 bases align to TRBD2. V shed 3 bases and J 6 bases; nucleotides not matched to a gene: 1. The germline gives CDR1 SGHNT, CDR2 YYREEE (reference sequence). The CDR3 consists of 12 residues. CDR3: CASSSGGDTQYF. CDR3 bases: TGTGCCAGCAGCTCGGGAGGTGATACGCAGTATTTT.

This clone was seen a few times. The genes are TRBV4-3 and TRBJ1-3; tentative D call: TRBD1 (5 bases). This CDR3 region has 15 residues. Germline assignment: CDR1 LGHNA and CDR2 YSLEER. V gave up 1 base and J gave up 4 bases, with 11 bases separating them. This CDR3 is CASSQVIRVGNTIYF. The CDR3 DNA reads TGCGCCAGCAGCCAAGTTATCAGGGTGGGAAACACCATATATTTT.

The rearrangement uses TRBV9 and TRBJ2-7; 10 bases align to TRBD1. The CDR3 loop spans 15 amino acids. Unmatched junction bases numbered 4, after V lost 0 bases and J lost 4 bases. CDR1 SGDLS and CDR2 YYNGEE come from the germline V gene. CDR3: CASSVGGTGAYEQYF. CDR3 DNA: TGTGCCAGCAGCGTAGGAGGGACAGGGGCTTACGAGCAGTACTTC.

The J gene is TRBJ2-7, the V gene TRBV19; TRBD1 matches at 7 bases. CDR1 is LNHDA and CDR2 is SQIVND in the germline V gene (reference sequence). Trimming removed 1 base from V and 3 bases from J; junction bases left unmatched: 3. This CDR3 has 14 amino acids. The CDR3 DNA sequence: TGTGCCAGTAGTATAGGACAGGGAGTCTACGAGCAGTACTTC. It specifies CASSIGQGVYEQYF.

DNA for the CDR3: TGTGCCAGCAGCTCCAGCGGAGGGGACACTGAAGCTTTCTTT. This codes for CASSSSGGDTEAFF. The V call is TRBV7-9, the J call TRBJ1-1; tentative D call: TRBD1 (5 bases). V dropped 4 bases and J dropped 3 bases, with 12 bases sitting between them. The germline V gene has CDR1 SEHNR and CDR2 FQNEAQ (reference sequence). This CDR3 region has 14 residues.

V usage is TRBV18 and J usage is TRBJ2-7, with 7 positions matching TRBD1. Germline V CDR1 and CDR2: KGHSH, LQKENI. This CDR3 comprises 14 residues. J gave up 6 bases and V 8 bases, and 13 bases lay outside the gene matches. The CDR3 here is CASRPDQGVGEQYF. CDR3 DNA sequence: TGTGCCAGCAGGCCGGATCAGGGGGTAGGCGAGCAGTACTTC.

The V call is TRBV11-2, the J call TRBJ2-7; TRBD1 matches at 8 bases. With V trimmed by 5 bases and J by 3 bases, 9 bases remained unmatched. This CDR3 contains 15 residues. From germline, CDR1 is SGHAT and CDR2 FQNNGV. CDR3 loop: CASSTTGENRYEQYF. The CDR3 DNA reads as TGTGCCAGCAGCACGACAGGGGAGAATCGCTACGAGCAGTACTTC.

This clone was observed a single time. This chain links TRBV19 with TRBJ1-1; D is possibly TRBD1 (5 bases). CDR1 LNHDA and CDR2 SQIVND come from the germline V gene (reference sequence). The germline V and J ends were trimmed by 6 bases and 4 bases, with 12 bases remaining between them. This CDR3 has 13 amino acids. The chain's CDR3 is CASRPDSATEAFF. CDR3 nucleotides: TGTGCCAGTAGACCCGACAGTGCCACTGAAGCTTTCTTT.

The rearrangement joins TRBV10-3 to TRBJ2-1; 10 bases agree with TRBD1. Germline values: CDR1 ENHRY, CDR2 SYGVKD. This CDR3 spans 12 amino acids. V lost 6 bases, J lost 7 bases, and 0 bases stayed unmatched. The CDR3 protein is CAIRGQGNEQFF. The CDR3 bases are TGTGCCATCAGGGGACAGGGGAATGAGCAGTTCTTC.

This clone was recorded only once. The chain has TRBV7-8 and TRBJ2-3, with a tentative D call TRBD2 (6 bases). Germline CDR1 SGHVS, CDR2 FQNEAQ. The germline V and J ends were trimmed by 3 bases and 10 bases, with 8 bases remaining between them. The length of the CDR3 is 11 residues. The CDR3 is CASSLGGAQYF. The CDR3 nucleotides read TGTGCCAGCAGCTTGGGGGGTGCGCAGTATTTT.